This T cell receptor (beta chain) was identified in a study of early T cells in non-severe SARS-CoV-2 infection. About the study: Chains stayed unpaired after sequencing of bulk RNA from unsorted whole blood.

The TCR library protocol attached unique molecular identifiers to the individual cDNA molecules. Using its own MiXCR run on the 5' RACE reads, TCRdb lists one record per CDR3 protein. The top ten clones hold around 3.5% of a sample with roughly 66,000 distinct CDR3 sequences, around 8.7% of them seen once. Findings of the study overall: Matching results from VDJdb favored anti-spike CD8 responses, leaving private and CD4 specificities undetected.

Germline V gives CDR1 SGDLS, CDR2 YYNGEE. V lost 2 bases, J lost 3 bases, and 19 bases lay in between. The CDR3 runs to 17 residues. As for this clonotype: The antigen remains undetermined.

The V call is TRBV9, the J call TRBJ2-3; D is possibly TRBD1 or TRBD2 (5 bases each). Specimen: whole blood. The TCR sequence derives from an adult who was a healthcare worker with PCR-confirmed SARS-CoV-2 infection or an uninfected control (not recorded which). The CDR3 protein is CASSVGIGAPMTDTQYF. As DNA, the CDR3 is TGTGCCAGCAGCGTTGGGATCGGGGCGCCGATGACAGATACGCAGTATTTT.